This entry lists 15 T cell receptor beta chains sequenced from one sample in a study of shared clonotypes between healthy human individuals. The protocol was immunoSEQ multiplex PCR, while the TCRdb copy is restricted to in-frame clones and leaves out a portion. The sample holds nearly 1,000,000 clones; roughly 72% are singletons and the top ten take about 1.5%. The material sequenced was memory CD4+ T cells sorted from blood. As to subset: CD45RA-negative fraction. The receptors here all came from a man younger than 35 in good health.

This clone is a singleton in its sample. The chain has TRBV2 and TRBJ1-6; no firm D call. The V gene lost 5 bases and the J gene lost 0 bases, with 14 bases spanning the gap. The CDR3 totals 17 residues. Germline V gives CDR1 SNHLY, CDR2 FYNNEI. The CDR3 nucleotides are TGTGCCAGCAGTTTTGTGGGAGGGAGCTCCTATAATTCACCCCTCCACTTT. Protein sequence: CASSFVGGSSYNSPLHF.

In nucleotides, the CDR3 is TGTGCCAGCAGTTTCTATATAGCGGGAGGGCCCTCTGAGCAGTTCTTC. Encoded protein: CASSFYIAGGPSEQFF. The J gene is TRBJ2-1, the V gene TRBV27; 11 bases are shared with TRBD2. This CDR3 comprises 16 residues. Germline V lookup: CDR1 MNHEY, CDR2 SMNVEV (reference sequence). Germline trimming cut 3 bases from V and 9 bases from J; bases unmatched to any gene: 10.

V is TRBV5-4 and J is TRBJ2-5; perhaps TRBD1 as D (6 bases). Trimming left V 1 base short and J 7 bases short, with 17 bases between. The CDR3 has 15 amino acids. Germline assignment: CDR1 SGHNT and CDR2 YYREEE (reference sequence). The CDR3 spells CASSLPGGAVGTQYF. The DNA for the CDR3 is TGTGCCAGCAGCTTGCCTGGGGGCGCAGTCGGGACCCAGTACTTC.

The CDR3 sequence: CASSTQGNLNSGNTIYF. In nucleotides, the CDR3 is TGTGCCAGTAGTACGCAGGGGAACTTGAACTCTGGAAACACCATATATTTT. V usage is TRBV19 and J usage is TRBJ1-3, with TRBD1 as a possible D gene (6 bases). Trimming stripped 4 bases from V and 0 bases from J, with 16 bases between. Germline CDR1 is LNHDA and CDR2 is SQIVND (reference sequence). The CDR3 has 17 residues.

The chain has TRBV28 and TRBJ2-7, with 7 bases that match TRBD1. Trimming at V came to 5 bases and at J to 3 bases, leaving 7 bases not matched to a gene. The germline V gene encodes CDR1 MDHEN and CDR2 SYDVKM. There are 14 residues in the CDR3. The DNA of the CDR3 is TGTGCCAGCAGTATCCGGACAGGCTACTACGAGCAGTACTTC. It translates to CASSIRTGYYEQYF.

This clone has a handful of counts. This CDR3 reads CASSPQGTLNTEAFF. Here the CDR3 DNA reads TGTGCCAGCAGCCCTCAGGGCACCTTGAACACTGAAGCTTTCTTT. The chain uses TRBV11-1 and TRBJ1-1, with D tentatively TRBD1 (5 bases). Trimming shortened V by 5 bases and J by 0 bases, and 13 bases separated the two germline ends. There are 15 residues in the CDR3. The germline CDR1 and CDR2 sequences are SGHAT and FQDESV (reference sequence).

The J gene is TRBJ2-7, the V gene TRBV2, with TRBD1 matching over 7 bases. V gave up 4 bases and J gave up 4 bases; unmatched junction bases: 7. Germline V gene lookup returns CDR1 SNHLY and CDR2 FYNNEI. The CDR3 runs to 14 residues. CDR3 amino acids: CASSAPTGVYEQYF. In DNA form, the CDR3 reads TGTGCCAGCAGTGCGCCCACAGGGGTGTACGAGCAGTACTTC. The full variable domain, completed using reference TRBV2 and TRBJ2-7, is EPEVTQTPSHQVTQMGQEVILRCVPISNHLYFYWYRQILGQKVEFLVSFYNNEISEKSEIFDDQFSVERPDGSNFTLKIRSTKLEDSAMYFCASSAPTGVYEQYFGPGTRLTVT.

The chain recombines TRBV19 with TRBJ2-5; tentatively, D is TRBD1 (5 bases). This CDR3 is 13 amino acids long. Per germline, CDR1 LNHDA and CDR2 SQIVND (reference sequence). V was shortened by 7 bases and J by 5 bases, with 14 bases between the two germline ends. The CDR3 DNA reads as TGTGCCAGTAAACAAATGACAGCGGAGACCCAGTACTTC. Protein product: CASKQMTAETQYF.

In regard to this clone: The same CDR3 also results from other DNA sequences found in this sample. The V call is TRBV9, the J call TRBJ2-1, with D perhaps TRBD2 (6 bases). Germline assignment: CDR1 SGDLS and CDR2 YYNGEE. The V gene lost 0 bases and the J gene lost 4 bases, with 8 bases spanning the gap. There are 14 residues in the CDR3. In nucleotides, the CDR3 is TGTGCCAGCAGCGTAGGACTAGGGTACAATGAGCAGTTCTTC. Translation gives CASSVGLGYNEQFF.

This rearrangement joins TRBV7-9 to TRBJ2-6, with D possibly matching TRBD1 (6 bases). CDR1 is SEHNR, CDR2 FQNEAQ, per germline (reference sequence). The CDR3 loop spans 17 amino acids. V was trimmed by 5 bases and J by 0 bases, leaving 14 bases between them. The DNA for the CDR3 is TGTGCCAGCAGCGTCAGACAGGAGAACTCTGGGGCCAACGTCCTGACTTTC. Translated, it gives CASSVRQENSGANVLTF.

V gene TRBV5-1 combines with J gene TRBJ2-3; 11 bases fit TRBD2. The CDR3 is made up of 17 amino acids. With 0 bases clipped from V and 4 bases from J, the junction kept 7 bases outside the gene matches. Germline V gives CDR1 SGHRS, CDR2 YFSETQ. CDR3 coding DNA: TGCGCCAGCAGCTTGGGAACTAGCGGGAGTCTTGCAGATACGCAGTATTTT. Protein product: CASSLGTSGSLADTQYF.

CDR3 in DNA: TGTGCCAGCAGTTTATCTCCCTCATATTCCGGACCGGTCGTCCACAATGAGCAGTTCTTC. It yields the protein CASSLSPSYSGPVVHNEQFF. The chain uses TRBV27 and TRBJ2-1; D is ambiguous. The CDR3 length is 20 residues. The germline V gene has CDR1 MNHEY and CDR2 SMNVEV (reference sequence). The V and J ends lost 0 bases and 5 bases respectively, with 26 bases between them.

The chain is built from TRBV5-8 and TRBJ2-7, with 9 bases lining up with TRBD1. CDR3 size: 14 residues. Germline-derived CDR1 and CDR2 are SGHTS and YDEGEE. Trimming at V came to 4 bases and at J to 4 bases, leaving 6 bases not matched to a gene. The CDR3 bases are TGTGCCAGCAGCACCGGACAGGGGTGGTACGAGCAGTACTTC. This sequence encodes CASSTGQGWYEQYF.

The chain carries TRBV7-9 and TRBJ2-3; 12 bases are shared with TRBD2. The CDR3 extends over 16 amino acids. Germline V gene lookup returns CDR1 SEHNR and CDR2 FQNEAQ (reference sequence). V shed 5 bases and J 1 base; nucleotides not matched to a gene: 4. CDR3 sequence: CASSRTSGAGTDTQYF. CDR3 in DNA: TGTGCCAGCAGCCGGACTAGCGGGGCGGGCACAGATACGCAGTATTTT.

The CDR3 spells CASSLVPPGANVLTF. CDR3 bases: TGTGCCAGCAGCTTAGTTCCCCCTGGGGCCAACGTCCTGACTTTC. J is TRBJ2-6 and V is TRBV7-2; D is uncertain. In germline, CDR1 is SGHTA, CDR2 FQGNSA. Trimming pared 1 base from V and 2 bases from J, leaving 6 bases between. The CDR3 loop spans 15 amino acids. Supplemented by reference TRBV7-2 and TRBJ2-6, the full variable domain reads GAGVSQSPSNKVTEKGKDVELRCDPISGHTALYWYRQSLGQGLEFLIYFQGNSAPDKSGLPSDRFSAERTGGSVSTLTIQRTQQEDSAVYLCASSLVPPGANVLTFGAGSRLTVL.